The 26 T cell receptor beta chains below all came from one sample that was sequenced in a study of blood T cells in healthy people across ages. The authors ran a second PCR of 7 to 11 cycles using a sample-barcoded 5' primer and a J-beta primer mix. TCRdb reprocessed the 5' RACE reads via MiXCR and lists one record per CDR3 protein. The data show about 1.6 million distinct CDR3 sequences, about 31% seen once. The sample consisted of blood. These receptors all stem from a woman aged 25 to 45 in good health.

This clonotype was seen a few times. The chain is built from TRBV4-1 and TRBJ1-2, with a possible D match to TRBD1 (5 bases). The CDR3 has 15 residues. The V end was cut by 0 bases, the J end by 7 bases, with 15 bases between. CDR1 and CDR2 from the germline V gene are MGHRA and YSYEKL. CDR3 residues: CASSQDRDRVGGYTF. In DNA, the CDR3 is TGCGCCAGCAGCCAAGACAGGGATCGGGTTGGTGGCTACACCTTC.

The V and J genes are TRBV6-1 and TRBJ2-7; D gene uncertain. Germline assignment: CDR1 MNHNS and CDR2 SASEGT. CDR3 length: 16 residues. The ends were cut back, 0 bases at V and 0 bases at J, with 12 bases in the middle. As DNA, the CDR3 is TGTGCCAGCAGTGAAGCGGTCTACTCAAGCTCCTACGAGCAGTACTTC. As protein: CASSEAVYSSSYEQYF.

This rearrangement joins TRBV12-3 or TRBV12-4 to TRBJ2-3; TRBD2 matches 7 bases. The CDR3 is made up of 13 amino acids. Unmatched junction bases numbered 11, after V lost 11 bases and J lost 6 bases. CDR3 nucleotides: TGTGCCTGCCTTCCGGGAGGTCGGGATACGCAGTATTTT. Translated: CACLPGGRDTQYF.

The chain carries TRBV20-1 and TRBJ2-7, with 7 bases that match TRBD2. This CDR3 contains 15 residues. CDR1 and CDR2 from the germline V gene are DFQATT and SNEGSKA (reference sequence). V lost 3 bases and J lost 9; bases outside the gene matches: 17. The CDR3: CSASTGGTTAVRQYF. For the CDR3, the DNA is TGCAGTGCTAGCACGGGGGGTACTACGGCGGTCCGGCAGTACTTC.

This clonotype came up many times. CDR3: CASSPSYTYEQYF. CDR3 DNA sequence: TGCGCCAGCAGCCCCAGCTACACCTACGAGCAGTACTTC. This rearrangement joins TRBV4-1 to TRBJ2-7; D gene uncertain. The CDR3 extends over 13 amino acids. The V gene's germline CDR1 is MGHRA and CDR2 YSYEKL. The V and J ends lost 4 bases and 2 bases respectively, with 9 bases between them.

Ten or more counts support this clonotype. This chain links TRBV7-6 with TRBJ2-2; TRBD2 matches 8 bases. The CDR3 covers 16 residues. The germline gives CDR1 SGHVS, CDR2 FNYEAQ. V gave up 5 bases and J gave up 2 bases; unmatched junction bases: 7. CDR3 sequence (DNA): TGTGCCAGCAGCCTCCCGGGACTAGGAAACACCGGGGAGCTGTTTTTT. Amino acid sequence: CASSLPGLGNTGELFF.

The chain couples TRBV27 to TRBJ2-1, with 9 bases matching TRBD1. In germline, CDR1 is MNHEY, CDR2 SMNVEV (reference sequence). Trimming cost V 3 bases and J 1 base; bases outside gene matches: 1. The CDR3 loop spans 15 amino acids. DNA for the CDR3: TGTGCCAGCAGTTTTGGGACAGGGTCCTACAATGAGCAGTTCTTC. Its translation: CASSFGTGSYNEQFF.

V usage is TRBV10-3 and J usage is TRBJ2-3; D gene uncertain. This CDR3 is 15 amino acids long. V lost 1 base and J 1 base, leaving 9 bases between the germline ends. Germline assignment: CDR1 ENHRY and CDR2 SYGVKD. The CDR3 DNA reads as TGTGCCATCAGTGAGTTGTGGGCGGGCACAGATACGCAGTATTTT. Translated, it gives CAISELWAGTDTQYF.

This clonotype was detected only a few times. The CDR3 here is CASSLGTGPLEFF. In DNA, the CDR3 is TGCGCCAGCAGCTTGGGGACAGGGCCTCTGGAGTTCTTC. The chain couples TRBV5-1 to TRBJ2-1; 8 bases match TRBD1. Unmatched junction bases numbered 7, after V lost 0 bases and J lost 14 bases. The length of the CDR3 is 13 residues. Germline lookup yields CDR1 SGHRS and CDR2 YFSETQ.

This clonotype was counted a single time. At one end, the junction sequence differs from germline, possibly due to a read error. The chain combines TRBV29-1 with TRBJ2-6; maybe TRBD1 (5 bases). The CDR3 spans 10 residues. Germline V lookup: CDR1 SQVTM, CDR2 ANQGSEA. The DNA of the CDR3 is TGCAGGGCTGGGGCCAACGTCCGGACTTTC. As protein: CRAGANVRTF.

This clonotype was picked up a small number of times. CDR3 coding DNA: TGTGCCAGCAGTTTCCAGGGTAATGAAAAACTGTTTTTT. As protein: CASSFQGNEKLFF. V is TRBV28 and J is TRBJ1-4; TRBD1 might be the D (5 bases). V was cut by 3 bases and J by 4 bases, with 6 bases left in between. Germline CDR1 reads MDHEN; CDR2 reads SYDVKM. This CDR3 has 13 residues. Combining the CDR3 with reference TRBV28 and TRBJ1-4 gives the whole variable domain DVKVTQSSRYLVKRTGEKVFLECVQDMDHENMFWYRQDPGLGLRLIYFSYDVKMKEKGDIPEGYSVSREKKERFSLILESASTNQTSMYLCASSFQGNEKLFFGSGTQLSVL.

The V call is TRBV28, the J call TRBJ1-5, with D unclear. Looked up from germline, CDR1 is MDHEN and CDR2 is SYDVKM. This CDR3 comprises 16 residues. Trimming took 4 bases from V and 5 from J, leaving 18 bases between them. This chain's CDR3 is CASSSWWRAQDQPQHF. CDR3 bases: TGTGCCAGCAGTTCCTGGTGGAGGGCCCAGGATCAGCCCCAGCATTTT.

V and J are TRBV15 and TRBJ2-4, with 7 nucleotides matching TRBD1. The CDR3 covers 12 residues. The V and J ends lost 5 bases and 9 bases, in that order; junction bases with no gene match: 4. Germline V gene data show CDR1 as LNHNV and CDR2 as YYDKDF (reference sequence). The CDR3 region has the DNA TGTGCCACCAGCGGCACAGGGGCCATTCAGTACTTC. This codes for CATSGTGAIQYF. The whole variable domain, remainder taken from reference TRBV15 and TRBJ2-4, is DAMVIQNPRYQVTQFGKPVTLSCSQTLNHNVMYWYQQKSSQAPKLLFHYYDKDFNNEADTPDNFQSRRPNTSFCFLDIRSPGLGDTAMYLCATSGTGAIQYFGAGTRLSVL.

V usage is TRBV20-1 and J usage is TRBJ1-2, with TRBD1 matching 10 bases. In germline, CDR1 is DFQATT, CDR2 SNEGSKA (reference sequence). Trimming removed 0 bases from V and 9 bases from J; junction bases left unmatched: 10. The CDR3 is 15 residues long. The CDR3 region is CSARDRDRGGLSYTF. The DNA of the CDR3 is TGCAGTGCTAGAGACCGGGACAGGGGAGGGCTGAGCTACACCTTC.

The rearrangement links TRBV2 to TRBJ2-1, with TRBD2 identical over 7 bases. The J segment lost 8 bases and the V segment lost 8 bases, leaving 15 bases of the junction unmatched. Germline loops: CDR1 SNHLY, CDR2 FYNNEI. The CDR3 consists of 15 residues. CDR3 nucleotide sequence: TGTGCCAGCGGGGGAACTAGCGAGAGGCTCTATGAGCAGTTCTTC. This sequence encodes CASGGTSERLYEQFF.

This clonotype was seen only a few times. Here the CDR3 DNA reads TGTGCCTCCGGGGGCGGGGTTAGCACAGATACGCAGTATTTT. Its protein product is CASGGGVSTDTQYF. V gene TRBV7-3 combines with J gene TRBJ2-3; D might be TRBD1 or TRBD2, each matching 6 bases. The V end lost 11 bases, the J end lost 0 bases, and 15 bases lay between the germline ends. Germline assignment: CDR1 SGHTA and CDR2 FQGTGA. This CDR3 comprises 14 residues.

This clonotype was counted a few times. This rearrangement joins TRBV7-9 to TRBJ2-5; D is uncertain. In germline, CDR1 is SEHNR, CDR2 FQNEAQ (reference sequence). The V gene lost 5 bases and the J gene lost 0 bases, with 13 bases spanning the gap. The CDR3 covers 15 residues. CDR3 protein: CASSPLGRYQETQYF. DNA of the CDR3: TGTGCCAGCAGCCCCCTAGGTCGGTACCAAGAGACCCAGTACTTC. Supplemented by reference TRBV7-9 and TRBJ2-5, the full variable domain reads DTGVSQNPRHKITKRGQNVTFRCDPISEHNRLYWYRQTLGQGPEFLTYFQNEAQLEKSRLLSDRFSAERPKGSFSTLEIQRTEQGDSAMYLCASSPLGRYQETQYFGPGTRLLVL.

The chain links TRBV4-1 to TRBJ2-1; 10 bases line up with TRBD2. The CDR3 loop spans 16 amino acids. Germline assignment: CDR1 MGHRA and CDR2 YSYEKL. The V segment lost 1 base and the J segment 7 bases; nucleotides outside the gene matches: 7. Here the CDR3 DNA reads TGCGCCAGCAGCCAAGCGGGACTAGCGTCGGGAAATGAGCAGTTCTTC. As protein: CASSQAGLASGNEQFF.

This clonotype was detected only a few times. V and J are TRBV7-2 and TRBJ2-1, with 9 bases matching TRBD2. The J segment lost 8 bases and the V segment lost 3 bases, leaving 5 bases of the junction unmatched. The CDR3 runs to 14 residues. Germline CDR1 SGHTA, CDR2 FQGNSA. The CDR3 bases are TGTGCCAGCAGCTTGCGGGGGGGCCGAGATGAGCAGTTCTTC. Translated: CASSLRGGRDEQFF.

Only one count was recorded for this clonotype. Here the CDR3 reads CASSDGSGGNEQFF. DNA of the CDR3: TGTGCCAGCAGTGACGGATCGGGGGGCAATGAGCAGTTCTTC. V is TRBV6-1 and J is TRBJ2-1; 7 positions agree with TRBD2. Germline loops: CDR1 MNHNS, CDR2 SASEGT. V gave up 3 bases and J gave up 6 bases; unmatched junction bases: 5. The CDR3 has 14 residues.

The chain is built from TRBV20-1 and TRBJ2-5; D may be TRBD1 (5 bases). Germline V gene data show CDR1 as DFQATT and CDR2 as SNEGSKA (reference sequence). The CDR3 sequence is 13 residues long. Trimming left V 2 bases short and J 5 bases short, with 12 bases between. The CDR3 coding sequence is TGCAGTGCTAGACACAGGCTCCAGGAGACCCAGTACTTC. It is translated as CSARHRLQETQYF.

This clonotype occurred many times. V is TRBV20-1 and J is TRBJ2-7; D gene uncertain. Trimming removed 3 bases from V and 0 bases from J, with 9 bases in between. Germline V gene lookup returns CDR1 DFQATT and CDR2 SNEGSKA (reference sequence). This CDR3 is 13 amino acids long. The CDR3 reads CSARDGSSYEQYF. CDR3 nucleotide sequence: TGCAGTGCTAGGGACGGTAGCTCCTACGAGCAGTACTTC.

The V call is TRBV6-2 or TRBV6-3, the J call TRBJ1-5; a possible D gene is TRBD1 (6 bases). Germline values: CDR1 MNHEY, CDR2 SVGEGT. V was cut by 6 bases and J by 4 bases, with 13 bases left in between. The CDR3 runs 14 residues. The CDR3 region has the DNA TGTGCCAGCAGACCAATTACAGGGAATCAGCCCCAGCATTTT. Translating it yields CASRPITGNQPQHF.

The rearrangement joins TRBV6-5 to TRBJ1-2; D possibly corresponds to TRBD1 (6 bases). V was clipped by 0 bases and J by 4 bases, with 9 bases between them. In germline, CDR1 is MNHEY, CDR2 SVGAGI. This CDR3 has 14 residues. In DNA, the CDR3 is TGTGCCAGCAGTTACTCGATGGGGGCCTATGGCTACACCTTC. It is translated as CASSYSMGAYGYTF.

This clonotype was seen a single time. This could be a read error, since a much larger clone is one nucleotide away. The chain links TRBV29-1 to TRBJ2-3, with 12 bases identical to TRBD2. The CDR3 covers 14 residues. J gave up 2 bases and V 7 bases, and 4 bases lay outside the gene matches. Germline lookup yields CDR1 SQVTM and CDR2 ANQGSEA. The CDR3 spells CSAGTSGPTDTQYF. As DNA, the CDR3 is TGCAGCGCCGGGACTAGCGGGCCCACAGATACGCAGTATTTT.

This clonotype came up a few times. This chain connects TRBV2 to TRBJ2-3; no clear D gene. The ends were cut back, 9 bases at V and 3 bases at J, with 10 bases in the middle. The germline V gene encodes CDR1 SNHLY and CDR2 FYNNEI. The CDR3 runs 12 residues. The CDR3 spells CARRVQTDTQYF. CDR3 coding DNA: TGTGCCAGGAGAGTACAAACAGATACGCAGTATTTT. Supplemented by reference TRBV2 and TRBJ2-3, the full variable domain reads EPEVTQTPSHQVTQMGQEVILRCVPISNHLYFYWYRQILGQKVEFLVSFYNNEISEKSEIFDDQFSVERPDGSNFTLKIRSTKLEDSAMYFCARRVQTDTQYFGPGTRLTVL.